These 25 T cell receptor beta chains were sequenced from one sample in a study of human T cells and chemical hapten exposure. Time point denoted: patch test 1, 2 weeks after DPC sensitization. Treatment of the sample: therapeutic diphenylcyclopropenone sensitization with weekly scalp DPC. TCRdb re-called the RACE reads through MiXCR, storing one row per CDR3 protein. The table has about 90,000 distinct CDR3 sequences, about 10% seen once. The material sequenced was whole blood, taken in connection with sensitization to the hapten diphenylcyclopropenone (DPC). The receptors derive from a man aged 35-49 years with alopecia areata. Some clones in this sample may be carry-over from other donors' samples.

In this sample, this clonotype turned up many times. CDR3 amino acids: CASSLGLAGGDEQFF. The CDR3 DNA is TGCGCCAGCAGCTTGGGACTAGCGGGAGGCGATGAGCAGTTCTTC. The chain joins TRBV5-1 to TRBJ2-1; 13 positions match TRBD2. Germline V gene sequence: CDR1 SGHRS, CDR2 YFSETQ. The CDR3 covers 15 residues. V lost 0 bases to trimming and J lost 8 bases; unmatched junction nucleotides: 2.

This clonotype was observed a few times. The chain uses TRBV9 and TRBJ2-1; unclear D gene. Germline V gives CDR1 SGDLS, CDR2 YYNGEE. The CDR3 runs 12 residues. V shed 3 bases and J shed 6 bases, with 7 bases lying between them. This chain's CDR3 is CASSAGGNEQFF. In DNA form, the CDR3 reads TGTGCCAGCAGCGCGGGCGGCAATGAGCAGTTCTTC.

The chain uses TRBV5-4 and TRBJ1-2, with D possibly being TRBD1 (5 bases). Looked up from germline, CDR1 is SGHNT and CDR2 is YYREEE (reference sequence). The CDR3 loop spans 16 amino acids. Trimming removed 2 bases at V and 4 bases at J, with 18 bases between. The CDR3 DNA sequence: TGTGCCAGCAGCTTCGTCGGAGGGGCGAAACTCTATGGCTACACCTTC. As protein: CASSFVGGAKLYGYTF. Full variable domain (rest looked up from reference TRBV5-4 and TRBJ1-2): ETGVTQSPTHLIKTRGQQVTLRCSSQSGHNTVSWYQQALGQGPQFIFQYYREEENGRGNFPPRFSGLQFPNYSSELNVNALELDDSALYLCASSFVGGAKLYGYTFGSGTRLTVV.

The V gene is TRBV29-1, the J gene TRBJ2-2, with D tentatively TRBD1 (7 bases). From germline, CDR1 is SQVTM and CDR2 ANQGSEA. The CDR3 is 13 amino acids. Trimming pared 3 bases from V and 7 bases from J, leaving 12 bases between. In nucleotides, the CDR3 is TGCAGCGTTGATGGAGGGGGCATCGGGGAGCTGTTTTTT. Amino acids: CSVDGGGIGELFF.

The chain combines TRBV7-3 with TRBJ2-1; the match to TRBD2 covers 7 bases. After removal of 5 bases from V and 5 bases from J, the junction contained 18 bases not matched to a gene. This CDR3 spans 18 amino acids. CDR1 is SGHTA and CDR2 is FQGTGA in the germline V gene. The CDR3 sequence: CASSPQAGVIMSNNEQFF. Written as DNA, the CDR3 is TGTGCCAGCAGCCCTCAGGCGGGAGTTATAATGTCGAACAATGAGCAGTTCTTC.

Ten or more counts support this clonotype. This sequence joins TRBV6-2 or TRBV6-3 and TRBJ1-5, with 10 bases matching TRBD1. V trimming: 4 bases; J trimming: 8 bases; junction bases outside the gene matches: 14. The CDR3 contains 17 residues. The germline gives CDR1 MNHEY, CDR2 SVGEGT. In nucleotides, the CDR3 is TGTGCCAGCAGTTCGTTGACAGGGGGCTCTACCCTTGAGCCCCAGCATTTT. Translation: CASSSLTGGSTLEPQHF.

Concerning this clonotype: One base away lies a much larger clone, so this may be a sequencing read error. The chain combines TRBV7-8 with TRBJ2-2; TRBD2 aligns across 9 bases. This CDR3 is built from 17 residues. The V gene's germline CDR1 is SGHVS and CDR2 FQNEAQ. The DNA of the CDR3 is TGTGCCAGCAGCTTAGCTAGCGGGAGCCAGAACACCTGGGAGCTGTTTTTT. Translating it yields CASSLASGSQNTWELFF.

This clonotype was picked up many times. This rearrangement joins TRBV12-3 or TRBV12-4 to TRBJ1-1, with 7 positions matching TRBD1. There are 15 residues in the CDR3. J lost 1 base, V lost 5 bases, and 7 bases had no gene match. The CDR3 reads CASSRRQGANTEAFF. The CDR3 nucleotides read TGTGCCAGCAGTCGTAGACAGGGAGCGAACACTGAAGCTTTCTTT.

This clonotype appeared many times. The V gene is TRBV15, the J gene TRBJ1-1; D may be TRBD1 (6 bases). Deletions cut 8 bases from V and 4 bases from J, with 17 bases between. This CDR3 spans 14 amino acids. Germline loops: CDR1 LNHNV, CDR2 YYDKDF (reference sequence). This chain's CDR3 is CATRGGRGPTEAFF. The CDR3 DNA sequence: TGTGCCACCCGAGGGGGTCGGGGGCCCACTGAAGCTTTCTTT.

Only a few counts were recorded for this clonotype. The chain uses TRBV4-2 and TRBJ2-3; TRBD1 or TRBD2 may be the D gene (5 bases each). The CDR3 is 16 amino acids. Trimming removed 4 bases at V and 5 bases at J, with 19 bases between. From germline, CDR1 is LGHNA and CDR2 YNFKEQ. CDR3 in amino acids: CASSLRVGEREDTQYF. CDR3 nucleotides: TGTGCCAGCAGCCTCCGAGTGGGGGAGAGAGAAGATACGCAGTATTTT.

The chain uses TRBV9 and TRBJ2-1; 13 nucleotides align to TRBD2. CDR1 SGDLS and CDR2 YYNGEE come from the germline V gene. J gave up 8 bases and V 3 bases, and 8 bases lay outside the gene matches. CDR3 length: 16 amino acids. CDR3 protein: CASSDRTSGRAHEQFF. In nucleotides, the CDR3 is TGTGCCAGCAGCGATCGGACTAGCGGGAGAGCCCATGAGCAGTTCTTC.

This clonotype has only a few counts. This chain connects TRBV20-1 to TRBJ2-1; tentative D call: TRBD2 (6 bases). The CDR3 runs 13 residues. Deletions cut 3 bases from V and 8 bases from J, with 14 bases between. From germline, CDR1 is DFQATT and CDR2 SNEGSKA (reference sequence). In DNA form, the CDR3 reads TGCAGTGCTAGCACTAGCTTCCGTGATGAGCAGTTCTTC. It is translated as CSASTSFRDEQFF.

The chain employs TRBV20-1 and TRBJ2-3; TRBD2 agrees at 14 bases. V lost 1 base and J lost 5; bases outside the gene matches: 11. The germline gives CDR1 DFQATT, CDR2 SNEGSKA (reference sequence). CDR3 length: 18 residues. CDR3 in amino acids: CSARGAVGTSGSQDTQYF. In DNA, the CDR3 is TGCAGTGCTAGAGGGGCCGTAGGGACTAGCGGGAGTCAAGATACGCAGTATTTT.

This clonotype has only a few counts. The V and J genes are TRBV7-2 and TRBJ2-1; D perhaps matches TRBD2 (6 bases). Per the germline V gene, CDR1 is SGHTA and CDR2 is FQGNSA. The length of the CDR3 is 19 residues. The germline V and J ends were trimmed by 1 base and 5 bases, with 24 bases remaining between them. CDR3 sequence reads: CASSLVTGASLMTDNEQFF. The CDR3 bases are TGTGCCAGCAGCTTAGTTACGGGAGCCTCACTAATGACCGACAATGAGCAGTTCTTC.

V gene TRBV12-3 or TRBV12-4 combines with J gene TRBJ2-2, with no clear D. There are 12 residues in the CDR3. With 6 bases removed from V and 7 bases from J, the gap between germline ends came to 9 bases. The CDR3 coding sequence is TGTGCCAGCAGGCCGGAGCACGGGGAGCTGTTTTTT. Amino acids: CASRPEHGELFF.

This clonotype was counted ten times or more. The chain has TRBV6-1 and TRBJ1-6; a weak D match, TRBD1 (6 bases). Trimming removed 8 bases from V and 6 bases from J, with 11 bases in between. Germline lookup yields CDR1 MNHNS and CDR2 SASEGT. CDR3 length: 13 amino acids. CDR3 nucleotide sequence: TGTGCCAGCGTAGGGACACGTAATTCACCCCTCCACTTT. Its protein is CASVGTRNSPLHF.

This clonotype was observed a handful of times. This sequence joins TRBV6-2 or TRBV6-3 and TRBJ2-1, with D perhaps matching TRBD2 (6 bases). V was pared by 5 bases and J by 7 bases, with 9 bases between. CDR1 is MNHEY, CDR2 SVGEGT, per germline. The CDR3 totals 12 residues. The chain's CDR3 is CASSMGLNEQFF. CDR3 sequence (DNA): TGTGCCAGCAGTATGGGACTTAATGAGCAGTTCTTC.

The chain has TRBV7-2 and TRBJ1-1, with D perhaps TRBD1 (5 bases). Germline values: CDR1 SGHTA, CDR2 FQGNSA. The germline V and J ends were trimmed by 8 bases and 1 base, with 11 bases remaining between them. The CDR3 runs 13 residues. Here the CDR3 DNA reads TGTGCCAGCCTCCAGGGAAGGAACACTGAAGCTTTCTTT. This gives the protein CASLQGRNTEAFF. The whole variable domain, filled in from reference TRBV7-2 and TRBJ1-1, reads GAGVSQSPSNKVTEKGKDVELRCDPISGHTALYWYRQSLGQGLEFLIYFQGNSAPDKSGLPSDRFSAERTGGSVSTLTIQRTQQEDSAVYLCASLQGRNTEAFFGQGTRLTVV.

The rearrangement uses TRBV27 and TRBJ2-1, with 9 bases fitting TRBD2. Looked up from germline, CDR1 is MNHEY and CDR2 is SMNVEV (reference sequence). Germline trimming cut 5 bases from V and 7 bases from J; bases unmatched to any gene: 9. The CDR3 runs to 15 residues. The CDR3 sequence: CASSPLASGINEQFF. CDR3 sequence (DNA): TGTGCCAGCAGTCCCCTGGCTAGCGGGATAAATGAGCAGTTCTTC.

By sample share, this clonotype is large. The chain recombines TRBV6-6 with TRBJ1-5; D remains ambiguous. Trimming removed 1 base at V and 0 bases at J, with 13 bases between. The CDR3 sequence is 17 residues long. Germline V gives CDR1 MNHNY, CDR2 SVGAGI (reference sequence). The chain's CDR3 is CASSYYSSMGSNQPQHF. Written as DNA, the CDR3 is TGTGCCAGCAGTTACTACTCGTCGATGGGTAGCAATCAGCCCCAGCATTTT.

The chain joins TRBV20-1 to TRBJ2-1, with 15 positions matching TRBD2. V shed 6 bases, J shed 9 bases, and the junction held 12 bases outside the gene matches. CDR1 and CDR2 (germline): DFQATT, SNEGSKA (reference sequence). This CDR3 comprises 16 residues. The CDR3 bases are TGCAGTGCCGCCAAGATGGGACTAGCGGGAGGAGGTGAGCAGTTCTTC. Translating gives CSAAKMGLAGGGEQFF.

This clonotype was found a few times. CDR3 sequence reads: CASSDSTSGSNEQFF. For the CDR3, the DNA is TGTGCCAGCAGTGACTCGACTAGCGGGAGCAATGAGCAGTTCTTC. V and J are TRBV6-4 and TRBJ2-1; 12 bases match TRBD2. The V and J ends lost 0 bases and 6 bases, in that order; junction bases with no gene match: 0. The germline V gene encodes CDR1 MRHNA and CDR2 SNTAGT. This CDR3 has 15 residues.

This clonotype was picked up a small number of times. J is TRBJ2-7 and V is TRBV5-4; TRBD1 matches 9 bases. The J segment lost 7 bases and the V segment lost 4 bases, leaving 15 bases of the junction unmatched. This CDR3 is 16 amino acids long. CDR1 and CDR2 (germline): SGHNT, YYREEE (reference sequence). The CDR3 loop reads CASSQLTGTGMTEQYF. Written as DNA, the CDR3 is TGTGCCAGCAGCCAGCTAACCGGGACAGGGATGACGGAGCAGTACTTC.

The rearrangement uses TRBV14 and TRBJ1-5; no definite D call. V gave up 11 bases and J gave up 6 bases, with 14 bases separating them. The V gene's germline CDR1 is SGHDN and CDR2 FVKESK. The CDR3 runs to 12 residues. The CDR3 loop reads CAHADYRQPQHF. Here the CDR3 DNA reads TGTGCCCACGCGGACTATCGTCAGCCCCAGCATTTT.

This clonotype was observed many times. The genes are TRBV7-2 and TRBJ2-1; 11 nucleotides line up with TRBD2. After removal of 6 bases from V and 9 bases from J, the junction contained 10 bases not matched to a gene. The CDR3 covers 15 residues. Germline V CDR1 and CDR2: SGHTA, FQGNSA. CDR3 sequence (DNA): TGTGCCAGCAGTACTAGCGGGGGTGGTGGGTTTGAGCAGTTCTTC. It codes for CASSTSGGGGFEQFF.